A selection of T cell receptor beta chains follows, all from one sample in a study of OX40 agonist ivuxolimab in advanced cancers. Only in-frame clones appear in the TCRdb table, and some are missing; sequencing was by immunoSEQ multiplex PCR. The sample holds roughly 90,000 clones, roughly 92% seen once. The sample in question was CD4+ or CD8+ T cells sorted from blood, obtained in a trial of the OX40 agonist ivuxolimab. These receptor sequences come from an adult with an advanced solid tumor such as melanoma, head and neck, liver or kidney cancer. Both conserved end residues are part of each CDR3. The D gene is left open where the match is weak. A clone size is listed for some rows: how often the clone was seen (once, few, many), or a class if it is expanded.

CASRQGKNTEAFF	TGTGCCAGTAGGCAGGGCAAGAACACTGAAGCTTTCTTT	13	TRBJ1-1	once	TRBV19	NA
CASSWGGDGYTF	TGTGCCAGCAGCTGGGGAGGGGACGGCTACACCTTC	12	TRBJ1-2	medium-sized	TRBV5-5	NA
CASSLWLAGGRASTDTQYF	TGTGCCAGCAGTTTATGGCTAGCGGGGGGGCGCGCAAGCACAGATACGCAGTATTTT	19	TRBJ2-3	NA	TRBV27	TRBD2
CASSQDQGYYDEKLFF	TGCGCCAGCAGCCAAGATCAGGGGTACTACGATGAAAAACTGTTTTTT	16	TRBJ1-4	NA	TRBV4-3	NA
CASSLFGDHPSYEQYF	TGTGCCAGCAGTTTATTCGGGGACCATCCAAGCTACGAGCAGTACTTC	16	TRBJ2-7	once	TRBV28	NA
CASSYGTSVNEQFF	TGTGCCAGCAGTTATGGGACTAGCGTAAATGAGCAGTTCTTC	14	TRBJ2-1	few	TRBV6-5	TRBD2
CASSPSTGANTEAFF	TGTGCCAGCAGCCCCTCGACAGGGGCGAACACTGAAGCTTTCTTT	15	TRBJ1-1	once	TRBV6-6	TRBD1
CASSVDANYNEQFF	TGTGCCAGCAGCGTAGATGCCAACTACAATGAGCAGTTCTTC	14	TRBJ2-1	NA	TRBV9	NA
CASSQVPGAMGYGYTF	TGCGCCAGCAGCCAAGTTCCAGGGGCGATGGGTTATGGCTACACCTTC	16	TRBJ1-2	NA	TRBV4-1	NA
CASSQIGPYSGNTIYF	TGTGCCAGCAGCCAAATCGGACCATACTCTGGAAACACCATATATTTT	16	TRBJ1-3	NA	TRBV4-2	NA
CATSRGGGETQYF	TGTGCCACTTCCCGGGGGGGCGGGGAGACCCAGTACTTC	13	TRBJ2-5	NA	TRBV19	TRBD2
CASSRRDGSSYEQYF	TGTGCCAGCAGCCGTAGGGACGGGAGCTCCTACGAGCAGTACTTC	15	TRBJ2-7	NA	TRBV9	NA
CASSLRSGEGYTF	TGCGCCAGCAGCCTTAGATCGGGGGAAGGCTACACCTTC	13	TRBJ1-2	NA	TRBV10-2	NA
CASSFNAATNEKLFF	TGTGCCAGCAGTTTTAACGCAGCAACTAATGAAAAACTGTTTTTT	15	TRBJ1-4	NA	TRBV27	NA
CASTRPGFTDTQYF	TGTGCCAGCACCCGACCGGGGTTCACAGATACGCAGTATTTT	14	TRBJ2-3	NA	TRBV7-2	NA
CASSDRQGGDGYTF	TGTGCCAGCAGCGACAGACAGGGAGGGGATGGCTACACCTTC	14	TRBJ1-2	NA	TRBV9	TRBD1
CASTPQGSSGNTIYF	TGTGCCAGCACCCCACAGGGAAGCTCTGGAAACACCATATATTTT	15	TRBJ1-3	NA	TRBV6-5	NA
CSVYGDQETQYF	TGCAGCGTTTACGGGGACCAAGAGACCCAGTACTTC	12	TRBJ2-5	NA	TRBV29-1	NA
CATSSGASGFQETQYF	TGTGCCACCTCAAGTGGGGCTAGCGGCTTCCAGGAGACCCAGTACTTC	16	TRBJ2-5	NA	TRBV5-5	TRBD2
CASSSITGGGPEAFF	TGTGCCAGCAGTTCCATTACAGGGGGAGGGCCTGAAGCTTTCTTT	15	TRBJ1-1	NA	TRBV6-5	TRBD1
CASSFGGGGRSAQHF	TGTGCCAGCAGCTTTGGCGGAGGGGGCAGGTCAGCCCAGCATTTT	15	TRBJ1-5	NA	TRBV5-6	TRBD1
CASRGQGAGELFF	TGTGCCAGCAGGGGACAGGGGGCCGGGGAGCTGTTTTTT	13	TRBJ2-2	NA	TRBV27	TRBD1
CASSYLLGAKNIQYF	TGTGCCAGCAGTTACCTGTTGGGGGCCAAAAACATTCAGTACTTC	15	TRBJ2-4	NA	TRBV6-6	NA
CASSLGSSGSGNEQFF	TGTGCCAGCAGCTTAGGGTCCAGCGGGAGCGGCAATGAGCAGTTCTTC	16	TRBJ2-1	NA	TRBV7-9	TRBD2
CASSLAPGHRLAKNIQYF	TGTGCCAGCAGCTTGGCTCCGGGACACAGACTAGCCAAAAACATTCAGTACTTC	18	TRBJ2-4	NA	TRBV5-8	NA
CSVPLLEPGLAGQETQYF	TGCAGCGTTCCCCTATTGGAGCCGGGACTAGCGGGGCAAGAGACCCAGTACTTC	18	TRBJ2-5	few	TRBV29-1	TRBD2
CASGFQSDYGYTF	TGTGCCAGCGGCTTTCAATCGGACTATGGCTACACCTTC	13	TRBJ1-2	NA	TRBV2	NA
CASSLAQGMLSDTQYF	TGTGCCAGCAGTTTAGCACAGGGAATGTTGTCAGATACGCAGTATTTT	16	TRBJ2-3	NA	TRBV27	NA
CARLSQGNYGYTF	TGTGCCAGACTTTCCCAGGGGAACTATGGCTACACCTTC	13	TRBJ1-2	once	TRBV2	NA
CASSQGDTQYF	TGCGCCAGCAGCCAAGGAGATACGCAGTATTTT	11	TRBJ2-3	NA	TRBV4-1	NA
CASSQDRGYEQYF	TGCGCCAGCAGCCAGGACAGGGGCTACGAGCAGTACTTC	13	TRBJ2-7	NA	TRBV4-3	TRBD1
CASSQTSGIWQPQHF	TGCGCCAGCAGCCAGACCTCAGGGATCTGGCAGCCCCAGCATTTT	15	TRBJ1-5	NA	TRBV4-1	NA
CATSRDLDRGATDYGYTF	TGTGCCACCAGCAGAGATCTAGACAGGGGAGCGACGGACTATGGCTACACCTTC	18	TRBJ1-2	NA	TRBV15	TRBD1
CASSMTSGGSTYNEQFF	TGTGCCAGTAGTATGACTAGCGGGGGGTCCACCTACAATGAGCAGTTCTTC	17	TRBJ2-1	NA	TRBV19	TRBD2
CASSRTGARSSYEQYF	TGTGCCAGTAGTAGGACAGGGGCCCGGAGCTCCTACGAGCAGTACTTC	16	TRBJ2-7	NA	TRBV19	TRBD1
CASSPGGTESYEQYF	TGTGCCAGCAGTCCAGGGGGGACAGAATCCTACGAGCAGTACTTC	15	TRBJ2-7	NA	TRBV2	NA
CASSPTRGADTQYF	TGTGCCAGCAGCCCAACCCGCGGGGCAGATACGCAGTATTTT	14	TRBJ2-3	NA	TRBV4-2	NA
CASSQNTEAFF	TGTGCCAGTTCCCAGAACACTGAAGCTTTCTTT	11	TRBJ1-1	once	TRBV19	NA
CASSLVRGGGFYEQYF	TGTGCCAGCAGCTTAGTCAGGGGGGGAGGGTTCTACGAGCAGTACTTC	16	TRBJ2-7	NA	TRBV7-2	NA
CASSFGDGSYEQYF	TGTGCCAGCAGTTTTGGTGACGGTTCCTACGAGCAGTACTTC	14	TRBJ2-7	NA	TRBV27	NA
CASSYRTCYGYTF	TGTGCCAGCAGTTACAGAACCTGCTATGGCTACACCTTC	13	TRBJ1-2	NA	TRBV6-5	NA
CASSLVLQGARLDTIYF	TGCGCCAGCAGCCTGGTTTTACAGGGGGCGCGGTTAGACACCATATATTTT	17	TRBJ1-3	NA	TRBV4-3	TRBD1